The rows below give T cell receptor beta chains drawn from one sample of a study of blood T cell repertoires in COVID-19. The data were produced by immunoSEQ multiplex PCR, yet TCRdb's version contains in-frame clones alone and is incomplete. The sample has about 46,000 clones, roughly 87% seen once. Sequenced sample: peripheral blood. The source of these receptors is a man between 60 and 70 years old with active COVID-19. The CDR3 runs from the conserved cysteine through the conserved F or W. The D gene is left open where the match is weak. The size field is filled for only some rows; it gives once, few, many or a size class.

TGTGCCAGCAGCTTGTTGGAGTCGGGGTTGGTGAATGAAAAACTGTTTTTT CASSLLESGLVNEKLFF 17 TRBJ1-4 TRBV5-6 - -
TGTGCCAGCAGTTCTTTAGCGGGGGGGCTTAATGAGCAGTTCTTC CASSSLAGGLNEQFF 15 TRBJ2-1 TRBV28 TRBD2 -
TGTGCCAGCAGCTTATATCGAGGAGAAGAGACCCAGTACTTC CASSLYRGEETQYF 14 TRBJ2-5 TRBV11-2 - -
TGTGCCAGCAGTGAGTTCTCTGGACTCCGTAGCTCCTACGAGCAGTACTTC CASSEFSGLRSSYEQYF 17 TRBJ2-7 TRBV2 - few
TGTGCCAGTAGTATTGGGGGGGCTCGAGAGATTAATACGCAGTATTTT CASSIGGAREINTQYF 16 TRBJ2-3 TRBV19 - -
TGCAGCGTTGCTGAACAGGGGGACTCTGGCTACACCTTC CSVAEQGDSGYTF 13 TRBJ1-2 TRBV29-1 TRBD1 -
TGCAGCGCTCGGGACAGAAGGAACGAGCAGTACTTC CSARDRRNEQYF 12 TRBJ2-7 TRBV29-1 TRBD1 -
TGTGCCAGCAGTTATTTTGAGGTGAATGAGCAGTTCTTC CASSYFEVNEQFF 13 TRBJ2-1 TRBV6-2/TRBV6-3 - once
TGCAGCGTTGAAGGATTCGGGGAATCCTACAATGAGCAGTTCTTC CSVEGFGESYNEQFF 15 TRBJ2-1 TRBV29-1 - few
TGTGCCAGCTGGGACAGAGAGGGCTACGAGCAGTACTTC CASWDREGYEQYF 13 TRBJ2-7 TRBV6-5 TRBD1 -
TGTGCCCGCAGCGTCGACGGGGGGGGTCAGGAGACCCAGTACTTC CARSVDGGGQETQYF 15 TRBJ2-5 TRBV9 TRBD2 -
TGTGCCAGCAGCTTAGGGTCCCAGAGGAGAAATGAGCAGTTCTTC CASSLGSQRRNEQFF 15 TRBJ2-1 TRBV7-3 - -
TGCAGTGCTAGTCCAGAAAACACTGAAGCTTTCTTT CSASPENTEAFF 12 TRBJ1-1 TRBV20-1 - -